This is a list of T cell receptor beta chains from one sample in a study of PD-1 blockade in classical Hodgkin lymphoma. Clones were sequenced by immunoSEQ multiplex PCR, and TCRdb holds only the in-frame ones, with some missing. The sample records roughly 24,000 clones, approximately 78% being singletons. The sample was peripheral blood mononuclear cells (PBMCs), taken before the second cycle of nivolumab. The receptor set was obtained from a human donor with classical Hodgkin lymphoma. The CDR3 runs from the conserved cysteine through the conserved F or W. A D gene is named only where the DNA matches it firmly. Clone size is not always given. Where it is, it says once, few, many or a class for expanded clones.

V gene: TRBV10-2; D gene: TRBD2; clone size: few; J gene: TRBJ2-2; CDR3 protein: CASTSYGGGVDGELFF; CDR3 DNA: TGCGCCAGCACCTCATACGGCGGGGGGGTCGACGGGGAGCTGTTTTTT
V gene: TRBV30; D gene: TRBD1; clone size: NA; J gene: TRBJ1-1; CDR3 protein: CAWSVTGATEAFF; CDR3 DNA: TGTGCCTGGTCGGTCACAGGGGCCACTGAAGCTTTCTTT
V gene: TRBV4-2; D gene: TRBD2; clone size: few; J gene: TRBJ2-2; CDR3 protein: CASSSTSVPGELFF; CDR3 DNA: TGTGCCAGCAGCTCTACTAGCGTCCCCGGGGAGCTGTTTTTT
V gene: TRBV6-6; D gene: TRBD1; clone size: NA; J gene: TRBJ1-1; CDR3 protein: CASRPPGQRNTEAFF; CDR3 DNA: TGTGCCAGCAGGCCCCCGGGACAGAGGAACACTGAAGCTTTCTTT
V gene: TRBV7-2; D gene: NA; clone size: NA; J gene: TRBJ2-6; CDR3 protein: CASSRDMTGANVLTF; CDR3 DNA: TGTGCCAGCAGCCGCGACATGACTGGGGCCAACGTCCTGACTTTC
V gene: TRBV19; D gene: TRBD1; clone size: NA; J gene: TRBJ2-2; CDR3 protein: CASSMGGQGNTGELFF; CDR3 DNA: TGTGCCAGTAGTATGGGGGGACAGGGGAACACCGGAGAGCTGTTTTTT
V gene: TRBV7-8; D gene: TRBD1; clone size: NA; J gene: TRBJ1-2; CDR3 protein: CASSPTGEDGYTF; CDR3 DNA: TGTGCCAGCAGCCCAACAGGGGAGGACGGCTACACCTTC
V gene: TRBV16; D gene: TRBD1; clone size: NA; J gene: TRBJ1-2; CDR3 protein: CASSQSRDRVDGYTF; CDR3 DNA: TGTGCCAGCAGCCAATCCCGGGACAGGGTAGACGGCTACACCTTC
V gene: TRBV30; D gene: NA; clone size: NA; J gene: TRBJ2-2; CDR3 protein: CAWSVPAGIDTGELFF; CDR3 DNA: TGTGCCTGGAGTGTACCCGCCGGGATAGACACCGGGGAGCTGTTTTTT
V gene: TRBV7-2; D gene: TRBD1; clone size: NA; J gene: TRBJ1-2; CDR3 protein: CASSLIQGAAYGYTF; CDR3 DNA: TGTGCCAGCAGCTTAATCCAGGGGGCGGCTTATGGCTACACCTTC
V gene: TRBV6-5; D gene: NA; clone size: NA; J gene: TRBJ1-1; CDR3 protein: CASSYSSTGNTEAFF; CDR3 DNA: TGTGCCAGCAGTTACTCGTCGACGGGGAACACTGAAGCTTTCTTT
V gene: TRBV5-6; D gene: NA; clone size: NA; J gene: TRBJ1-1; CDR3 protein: CASSPTGRTEAFF; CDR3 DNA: TGTGCCAGCAGTCCTACAGGGAGAACTGAAGCTTTCTTT
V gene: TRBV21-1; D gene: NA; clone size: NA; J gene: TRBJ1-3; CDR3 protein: CASSKDRDSSGNTIYF; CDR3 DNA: TGTGCCAGCAGCAAGGACAGGGACAGCTCTGGAAACACCATATATTTT
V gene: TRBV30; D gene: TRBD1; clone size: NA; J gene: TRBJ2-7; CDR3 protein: CAWSPGQGAWEQYF; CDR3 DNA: TGTGCCTGGAGCCCGGGACAGGGGGCATGGGAGCAGTACTTC
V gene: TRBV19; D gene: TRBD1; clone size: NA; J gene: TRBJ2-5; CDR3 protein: CASSGRGQARETQYF; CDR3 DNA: TGTGCCAGTAGTGGACGTGGACAGGCGCGAGAGACCCAGTACTTC
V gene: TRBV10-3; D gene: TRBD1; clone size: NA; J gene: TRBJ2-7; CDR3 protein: CAISESLGQVSYEQYF; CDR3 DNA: TGTGCCATCAGTGAGTCCCTGGGACAGGTCTCCTACGAGCAGTACTTC
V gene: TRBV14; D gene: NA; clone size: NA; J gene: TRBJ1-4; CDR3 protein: CASSNRVNEKLFF; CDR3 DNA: TGTGCCAGTAGCAACAGGGTTAATGAAAAACTGTTTTTT
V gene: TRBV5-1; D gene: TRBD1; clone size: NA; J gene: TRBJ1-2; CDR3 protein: CASSLTPGQGAYGYTF; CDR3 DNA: TGCGCCAGCAGCTTGACTCCGGGACAGGGTGCCTATGGCTACACCTTC
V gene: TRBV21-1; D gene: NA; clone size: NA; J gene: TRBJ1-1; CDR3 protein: CASNLGTMNTEAFF; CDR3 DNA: TGTGCCAGCAACCTTGGGACAATGAACACTGAAGCTTTCTTT
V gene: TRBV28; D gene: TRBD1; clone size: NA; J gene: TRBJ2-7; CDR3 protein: CASSLGGARGSEQYF; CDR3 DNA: TGTGCCAGCAGTTTAGGTGGGGCCAGGGGGAGCGAGCAGTACTTC
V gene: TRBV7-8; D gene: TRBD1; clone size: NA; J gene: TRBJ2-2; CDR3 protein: CASRPQGRELFF; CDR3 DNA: TGTGCCAGCAGGCCACAGGGGAGGGAGCTGTTTTTT
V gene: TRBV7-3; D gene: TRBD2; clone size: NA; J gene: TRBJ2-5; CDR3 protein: CASSPLGGGAGETQYF; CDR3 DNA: TGTGCCAGCAGCCCCCTCGGCGGGGGGGCCGGGGAGACCCAGTACTTC
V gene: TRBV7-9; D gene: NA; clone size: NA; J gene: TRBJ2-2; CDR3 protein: CASSLNRVGELFF; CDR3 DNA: TGTGCCAGCAGCTTGAACAGGGTAGGGGAGCTGTTTTTT
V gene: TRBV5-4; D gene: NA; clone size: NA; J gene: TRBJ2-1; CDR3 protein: CASSLSGSYNEQFF; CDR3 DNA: TGTGCCAGCAGCTTATCTGGGAGTTACAATGAGCAGTTCTTC
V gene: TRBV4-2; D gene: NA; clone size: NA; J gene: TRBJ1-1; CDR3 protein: CASSLKTASNTEAFF; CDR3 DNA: TGTGCCAGCAGCCTAAAAACCGCTTCGAACACTGAAGCTTTCTTT
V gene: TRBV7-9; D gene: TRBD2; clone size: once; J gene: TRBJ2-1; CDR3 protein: CASSRLAGGSYNEQFF; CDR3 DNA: TGTGCCAGCAGTCGACTAGCGGGGGGGAGCTACAATGAGCAGTTCTTC
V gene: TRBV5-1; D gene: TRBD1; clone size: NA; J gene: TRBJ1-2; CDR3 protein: CASSRHGSTGTGSTGSYTF; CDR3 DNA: TGCGCCAGCAGCCGTCACGGATCTACCGGGACAGGTTCAACTGGGAGCTACACCTTC
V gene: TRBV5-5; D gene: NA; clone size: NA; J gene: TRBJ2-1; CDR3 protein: CASSFIPGFEQFF; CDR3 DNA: TGTGCCAGCAGCTTTATTCCGGGATTCGAGCAGTTCTTC
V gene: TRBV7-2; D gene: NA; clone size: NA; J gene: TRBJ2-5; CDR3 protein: CASSPLWRGETQYF; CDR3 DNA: TGTGCCAGCAGCCCGCTTTGGCGCGGGGAGACCCAGTACTTC
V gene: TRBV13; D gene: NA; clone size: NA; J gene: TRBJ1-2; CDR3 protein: CASSLRGGYGYTF; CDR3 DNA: TGTGCCAGCAGTTTACGGGGGGGGTATGGCTACACCTTC
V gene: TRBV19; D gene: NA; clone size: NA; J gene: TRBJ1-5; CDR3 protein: CASSIGKGQPHQPQHF; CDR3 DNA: TGTGCCAGTAGTATAGGTAAGGGCCAGCCCCATCAGCCCCAGCATTTT
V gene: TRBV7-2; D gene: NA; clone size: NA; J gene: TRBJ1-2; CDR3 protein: CASSLDSPQVTNYGYTF; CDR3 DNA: TGTGCCAGCAGCTTAGACTCCCCACAGGTTACTAACTATGGCTACACCTTC
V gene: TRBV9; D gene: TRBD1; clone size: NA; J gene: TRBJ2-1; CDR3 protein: CASSVEGGPKSEQFF; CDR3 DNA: TGTGCCAGCAGCGTAGAAGGGGGCCCAAAATCGGAGCAGTTCTTC
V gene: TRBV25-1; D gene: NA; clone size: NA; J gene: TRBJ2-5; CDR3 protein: CASSGWRGGLETQYF; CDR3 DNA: TGTGCCAGCAGTGGGTGGAGGGGAGGTTTGGAGACCCAGTACTTC
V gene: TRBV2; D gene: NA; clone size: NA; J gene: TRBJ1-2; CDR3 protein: CASRDRDTTNYGYTF; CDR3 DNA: TGTGCCAGCAGGGACCGGGACACCACTAACTATGGCTACACCTTC
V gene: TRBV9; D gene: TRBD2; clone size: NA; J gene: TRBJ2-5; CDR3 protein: CASSVGTSAVETQYF; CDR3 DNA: TGTGCCAGCAGCGTAGGGACTAGCGCTGTGGAGACCCAGTACTTC
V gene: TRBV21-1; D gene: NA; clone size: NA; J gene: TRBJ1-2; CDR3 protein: CASSKKAQRAGGYTF; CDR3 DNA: TGTGCCAGCAGCAAAAAAGCCCAGAGGGCCGGAGGCTACACCTTC
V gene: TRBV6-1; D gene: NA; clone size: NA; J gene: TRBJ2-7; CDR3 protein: CASSEVLFGDEQYF; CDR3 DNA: TGTGCCAGCAGTGAAGTGCTTTTCGGAGACGAGCAGTACTTC
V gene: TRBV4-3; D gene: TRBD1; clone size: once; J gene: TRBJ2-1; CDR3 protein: CASIPTGGYNEQFF; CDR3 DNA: TGCGCCAGCATCCCAACAGGGGGCTACAATGAGCAGTTCTTC
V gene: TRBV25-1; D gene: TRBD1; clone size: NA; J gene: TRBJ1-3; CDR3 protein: CASSDRHSGNTIYF; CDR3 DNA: TGTGCCAGTTCGGACAGGCACTCTGGAAACACCATATATTTT
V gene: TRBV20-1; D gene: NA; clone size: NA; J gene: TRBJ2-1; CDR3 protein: CSARGDGEQFF; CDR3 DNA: TGCAGTGCTAGGGGGGACGGCGAGCAGTTCTTC
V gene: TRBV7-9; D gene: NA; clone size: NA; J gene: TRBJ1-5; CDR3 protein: CASSPSGVDQPQHF; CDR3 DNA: TGTGCCAGCAGCCCCAGTGGTGTAGATCAGCCCCAGCATTTT
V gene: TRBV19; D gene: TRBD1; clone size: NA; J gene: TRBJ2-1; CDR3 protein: CASSGTAVSYNEQFF; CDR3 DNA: TGTGCCAGTAGTGGGACAGCTGTCTCCTACAATGAGCAGTTCTTC
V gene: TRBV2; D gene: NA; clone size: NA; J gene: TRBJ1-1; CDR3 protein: CASSNLNTEAFF; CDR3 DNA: TGTGCCAGCAGTAATCTGAACACTGAAGCTTTCTTT
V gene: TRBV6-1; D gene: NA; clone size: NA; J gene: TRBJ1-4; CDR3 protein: CASREAGTAGEKLFF; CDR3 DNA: TGTGCCAGCAGGGAAGCCGGGACGGCCGGTGAAAAACTGTTTTTT
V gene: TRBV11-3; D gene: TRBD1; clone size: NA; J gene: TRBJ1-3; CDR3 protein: CASSSGTGFRGGNTIYF; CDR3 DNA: TGTGCCAGCAGCTCCGGGACAGGGTTTCGAGGCGGAAACACCATATATTTT
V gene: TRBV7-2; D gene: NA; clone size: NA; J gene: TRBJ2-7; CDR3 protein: CASSLEGGQGVFLYEQYF; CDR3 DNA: TGTGCCAGCAGCTTGGAGGGGGGGCAGGGTGTGTTCCTGTACGAGCAGTACTTC